This TCR beta chain stems from a study of shared clonotypes between healthy human individuals. Overall study context: CD4 naive cells filled three plates per donor, CD4 memory three, CD8 naive two and CD8 memory one. Whole-study results and caveats: On the whole, naive subsets had larger estimated richness than memory subsets had. Though the depth was large, rarefaction showed that sorted-subset sequencing was incomplete.

Naive CD8 populations comprised CD45RO-negative cells positively selected for CCR7, excluding terminally differentiated effector memory CD45RA+ cells. The CDR3 totals 16 residues. The germline gives CDR1 MGHDK, CDR2 SYGVNS. V was clipped by 4 bases and J by 0 bases, with 15 bases between them. A word on this clone: Antigen specificity is unknown.

The authors ran the assay at deep level. The assay was immunoSEQ multiplex PCR, and TCRdb's table has in-frame clones only and misses some. The data contain about 2.1 million clones, about 93% of them seen just once; the ten biggest clones take up under 2%. The chain links TRBV25-1 to TRBJ1-1; unclear D gene. This TCR was sampled from a man aged 18 to 30 in good health. Some clones in this sample may be carry-over from other donors' samples. The source material was naive CD8+ T cells from PBMCs. As DNA, the CDR3 is TGTGCCAGCAGTGCAATTGGTGGTTTCATGAACACTGAAGCTTTCTTT. Translation: CASSAIGGFMNTEAFF.